These 29 T cell receptor beta chains originate from one sample sequenced in a study of T cells in Graves' hyperthyroidism and ophthalmopathy. What was amplified from RNA transcripts were TCR beta CDR3 regions. Researchers ran a first-round RT-PCR on the TCR CDR3 using the HTBI primer set. One entry per CDR3 protein results from TCRdb running MiXCR on the multiplex PCR reads. Here the sample spans 600,000 to 700,000 distinct CDR3 sequences, about 45% being singletons. Material: peripheral blood or thyroid tissue (not recorded which). The origin of the receptors is an adult man with Graves' disease, either hyperthyroidism or ophthalmopathy (not recorded which).

The genes are TRBV29-1 and TRBJ1-5; D is uncertain. The germline V gene encodes CDR1 SQVTM and CDR2 ANQGSEA. There are 13 residues in the CDR3. Trimming removed 0 bases from V and 4 bases from J, with 7 bases in between. The CDR3 reads CSVEDSRNQPQHF. CDR3 DNA: TGCAGCGTTGAAGATTCGCGGAATCAGCCCCAGCATTTT.

This clonotype appeared many times. V gene TRBV2 combines with J gene TRBJ2-5, with D possibly TRBD2 on 7 matching bases. CDR1 and CDR2 from the germline V gene are SNHLY and FYNNEI. This CDR3 region has 11 residues. V was trimmed by 8 bases and J by 5 bases, leaving 9 bases between them. CDR3 in amino acids: CASGGGETQYF. The CDR3 DNA reads TGTGCCAGCGGGGGGGGCGAGACCCAGTACTTC.

V gene TRBV10-3 combines with J gene TRBJ1-1; D uncertain. The V end lost 2 bases, the J end lost 6 bases, and 4 bases lay between the germline ends. This CDR3 is 11 amino acids long. Germline CDR1 is ENHRY and CDR2 is SYGVKD. The CDR3 spells CAISEDSEAFF. The CDR3, as DNA: TGTGCCATCAGTGAGGATTCTGAAGCTTTCTTT.

The genes are TRBV2 and TRBJ1-4; a possible D gene is TRBD1 (6 bases). This CDR3 region has 12 residues. Germline-derived CDR1 and CDR2 are SNHLY and FYNNEI. The germline V and J ends were trimmed by 6 bases and 7 bases, with 9 bases remaining between them. The CDR3 here is CASRKQGEKLFF. In DNA form, the CDR3 reads TGTGCCAGCAGGAAACAGGGTGAAAAACTGTTTTTT.

V gene TRBV30 combines with J gene TRBJ1-5, with D uncertain. Trimming stripped 2 bases from V and 6 bases from J, with 11 bases between. Germline V gives CDR1 GTSNPN, CDR2 SVGIG (reference sequence). The CDR3 runs to 13 residues. Written as DNA, the CDR3 is TGTGCCTGGAGTATCTCAGGTGGTCAGCCCCAGCATTTT. It codes for CAWSISGGQPQHF.

This clonotype was seen repeatedly, ten times or more. This chain links TRBV2 with TRBJ2-7; 9 bases fit TRBD1. V shed 3 bases, J shed 2 bases, and the junction held 5 bases outside the gene matches. The germline CDR1 and CDR2 sequences are SNHLY and FYNNEI. CDR3 length: 15 amino acids. This chain's CDR3 is CASSEDRGRAYEQYF. The CDR3 DNA reads as TGTGCCAGCAGTGAGGACAGGGGCCGGGCCTACGAGCAGTACTTC. The full variable domain, rest sourced from reference TRBV2 and TRBJ2-7, is EPEVTQTPSHQVTQMGQEVILRCVPISNHLYFYWYRQILGQKVEFLVSFYNNEISEKSEIFDDQFSVERPDGSNFTLKIRSTKLEDSAMYFCASSEDRGRAYEQYFGPGTRLTVT.

This clonotype was found a few times. The chain combines TRBV6-6 with TRBJ2-7; 9 nucleotides agree with TRBD1. CDR3 length equals 14 residues. CDR1 is MNHNY, CDR2 SVGAGI, per germline (reference sequence). J was trimmed by 3 bases and V by 0 bases; bases with no gene match: 0. CDR3 region: CASSYSGQGYEQYF. The CDR3 DNA reads TGTGCCAGCAGTTACTCGGGACAGGGCTACGAGCAGTACTTC.

As regards this clonotype: One base away lies a much larger clone, so this may be a sequencing read error. The chain joins TRBV7-8 to TRBJ1-1; D remains ambiguous. Between the trimmed V and J ends, which lost 7 bases and 1 base, there was a span of 7 bases. Germline CDR1 and CDR2: SGHVS and FQNEAQ. This CDR3 region has 12 residues. In DNA form, the CDR3 reads TGTGCCAGCATCCGGGGGAACACTGAAGCTTTCTTT. This encodes CASIRGNTEAFF.

This clonotype was found a few times. One end of the junction varies from germline; a read error may be responsible. This rearrangement joins TRBV2 to TRBJ1-5, with 10 bases fitting TRBD1. Germline CDR1 reads SNHLY; CDR2 reads FYNNEI. The CDR3 consists of 18 residues. The CDR3 reads CASSQDSGTGAMDQPQHF. CDR3 bases: TGCGCCAGCAGCCAAGACTCCGGGACAGGGGCCATGGATCAGCCCCAGCATTTT.

The rearrangement links TRBV10-3 to TRBJ1-6; 9 bases are shared with TRBD1. The CDR3 is 15 residues long. Trimming removed 4 bases from V and 6 bases from J; junction bases left unmatched: 4. CDR1 is ENHRY, CDR2 SYGVKD, per germline. The CDR3 loop reads CAISATGQGNSPLHF. CDR3 bases: TGTGCCATCAGTGCGACGGGACAGGGTAATTCACCCCTCCACTTT.

The rearrangement links TRBV7-2 to TRBJ1-6; no firm D call. Trimming removed 3 bases from V and 7 bases from J, with 10 bases in between. CDR1 is SGHTA, CDR2 FQGNSA, per germline. The CDR3 has 14 residues. CDR3 sequence reads: CASSFNSHNSPLHF. CDR3 DNA: TGTGCCAGCAGCTTTAACAGTCACAATTCACCCCTCCACTTT.

This clonotype was found a few times. The chain is built from TRBV6-1 and TRBJ2-5; either TRBD1 or TRBD2 may fit D (5 bases each). Germline V gene lookup returns CDR1 MNHNS and CDR2 SASEGT. V was shortened by 5 bases and J by 2 bases, with 12 bases between the two germline ends. The CDR3 extends over 14 amino acids. CDR3: CASSSGARQETQYF. For the CDR3, the DNA is TGTGCCAGCAGTTCCGGGGCGAGACAAGAGACCCAGTACTTC.

This clonotype was recorded a few times. This rearrangement joins TRBV6-5 to TRBJ1-2; D not resolved. Germline V gene sequence: CDR1 MNHEY, CDR2 SVGAGI. V shed 5 bases and J shed 2 bases, with 9 bases lying between them. The CDR3 has 13 residues. The CDR3 DNA follows: TGTGCCAGCAGTCCTAAACTAAACTATGGCTACACCTTC. Residues: CASSPKLNYGYTF.

Of note for this clonotype: This may be a read error: a much more frequent sequence differs by one nucleotide. V usage is TRBV7-2 and J usage is TRBJ1-4, with a weak D call TRBD1 (5 bases). CDR3 length: 14 residues. In germline, CDR1 is SGHTA, CDR2 FQGNSA. Trimming cost V 6 bases and J 6 bases, with 14 bases left between them. CDR3 protein: CASRQVGGDEKLFF. The CDR3 bases are TGTGCCAGCAGGCAAGTGGGGGGTGATGAAAAACTGTTTTTT.

The chain links TRBV29-1 to TRBJ1-1; 7 bases fit TRBD1. Unmatched junction bases numbered 10, after V lost 8 bases and J lost 7 bases. The germline gives CDR1 SQVTM, CDR2 ANQGSEA. The CDR3 has 12 amino acids. CDR3 region: CSSGQVSDEAFF. Here the CDR3 DNA reads TGCAGCTCAGGACAGGTCTCAGATGAAGCTTTCTTT.

As for this clonotype: One end of the junction does not line up with germline, which may come from a read error. This chain links TRBV10-3 with TRBJ1-4; TRBD1 matches 8 bases. Germline V gene data show CDR1 as ENHRY and CDR2 as SYGVKD. This CDR3 contains 16 residues. CDR3 loop: CASSRTGRSTNEKLFF. For the CDR3, the DNA is TGTGCCAGCAGTCGGACAGGGAGGTCCACTAATGAAAAACTGTTTTTT.

This chain uses TRBV24-1 with TRBJ1-2; tentatively, D is TRBD1 (6 bases). CDR3 size: 9 residues. The germline gives CDR1 KGHDR, CDR2 SFDVKD. The V gene lost 9 bases and the J gene lost 8 bases, with 6 bases spanning the gap. The CDR3 bases are TGTGCCACCGGACAGGGCTACACCTTC. Protein: CATGQGYTF.

Comments on this clonotype: Because the CDR3 is missing its conserved closing phenylalanine or tryptophan, this is likely a read error. CDR3 protein: CASSLSSNTEAFL. CDR3 DNA: TGTGCCAGCAGCTTAAGTTCGAACACTGAAGCTTTCCTT. V usage is TRBV7-8 and J usage is TRBJ1-1; D unclear. Germline CDR1 SGHVS, CDR2 FQNEAQ. The CDR3 covers 13 residues. The germline V and J ends were trimmed by 2 bases and 1 base, with 5 bases remaining between them.

V is TRBV20-1 and J is TRBJ1-5; no firm D call. The germline V gene encodes CDR1 DFQATT and CDR2 SNEGSKA (reference sequence). This CDR3 is 14 amino acids long. Between the trimmed V and J ends, which lost 5 bases and 4 bases, there was a span of 15 bases. For the CDR3, the DNA is TGCAGTGCTCGCGGCAGTCTGGGGAATCAGCCCCAGCATTTT. Protein sequence: CSARGSLGNQPQHF.

This clonotype was seen many times. This chain joins TRBV29-1 and TRBJ1-1; D is undetermined. V lost 4 bases to trimming and J lost 10 bases, with 4 bases between them. The CDR3 is made up of 8 amino acids. Germline loops: CDR1 SQVTM, CDR2 ANQGSEA. CDR3 DNA: TGCAGCGTTGGGGGAGCTTTCTTT. Translated: CSVGGAFF.

This clonotype came up many times. The chain uses TRBV29-1 and TRBJ1-2, with D perhaps TRBD1 (6 bases). Germline V gene data show CDR1 as SQVTM and CDR2 as ANQGSEA. This CDR3 has 13 amino acids. Trimming pared 3 bases from V and 4 bases from J, leaving 12 bases between. CDR3 nucleotide sequence: TGCAGCGTTGAGCAGGGGAGGGGCTATGGCTACACCTTC. It encodes CSVEQGRGYGYTF.

This clonotype showed up many times. V and J are TRBV29-1 and TRBJ2-7; D gene unclear. The CDR3 spans 12 residues. V lost 1 base and J 4 bases, leaving 8 bases between the germline ends. In germline, CDR1 is SQVTM, CDR2 ANQGSEA. The CDR3 is CSVEVDGYEQYF. DNA for the CDR3: TGCAGCGTTGAAGTTGACGGGTACGAGCAGTACTTC.

The chain recombines TRBV7-9 with TRBJ1-1; 7 bases line up with TRBD1. The CDR3 is 15 residues long. Germline V gene sequence: CDR1 SEHNR, CDR2 FQNEAQ (reference sequence). The V and J ends lost 6 bases and 3 bases, in that order; junction bases with no gene match: 10. CDR3 in amino acids: CASSLLGGFDTEAFF. The CDR3, as DNA: TGTGCCAGCAGTTTACTAGGGGGCTTTGACACTGAAGCTTTCTTT. Complete variable domain (other parts from reference TRBV7-9 and TRBJ1-1): DTGVSQNPRHKITKRGQNVTFRCDPISEHNRLYWYRQTLGQGPEFLTYFQNEAQLEKSRLLSDRFSAERPKGSFSTLEIQRTEQGDSAMYLCASSLLGGFDTEAFFGQGTRLTVV.

The count of this clonotype is one. The V and J genes are TRBV24-1 and TRBJ1-1; maybe TRBD1 (6 bases). Per germline, CDR1 KGHDR and CDR2 SFDVKD. CDR3 length equals 15 residues. V was cut by 3 bases and J by 0 bases, with 10 bases left in between. The CDR3 DNA is TGTGCCACCAGTGATCCCGGGACACTGAACACTGAAGCTTTCTTT. Translation gives CATSDPGTLNTEAFF.

This clonotype was counted many times. V gene TRBV20-1 combines with J gene TRBJ2-5; 12 nucleotides match TRBD2. The CDR3 is 15 residues long. The germline V gene has CDR1 DFQATT and CDR2 SNEGSKA (reference sequence). Unmatched junction bases numbered 7, after V lost 3 bases and J lost 5 bases. CDR3 residues: CSASRTSGIGETQYF. The CDR3 DNA reads TGCAGTGCTAGTCGGACTAGCGGGATTGGGGAGACCCAGTACTTC.

This sequence joins TRBV2 and TRBJ2-5; D unresolved. This CDR3 contains 15 residues. The germline CDR1 and CDR2 sequences are SNHLY and FYNNEI. The V and J ends lost 6 bases and 1 base respectively, with 15 bases between them. DNA for the CDR3: TGTGCCAGCAGGGAGCTCGGGTTACTCCAAGAGACCCAGTACTTC. It codes for CASRELGLLQETQYF.

The chain combines TRBV9 with TRBJ1-1, with D perhaps TRBD1 (5 bases). Trimming took 0 bases from V and 1 from J, leaving 10 bases between them. The CDR3 covers 15 residues. The germline V gene has CDR1 SGDLS and CDR2 YYNGEE. CDR3 sequence reads: CASSVATAKNTEAFF. DNA of the CDR3: TGTGCCAGCAGCGTAGCGACAGCTAAGAACACTGAAGCTTTCTTT.

This clonotype was seen a handful of times. The J gene is TRBJ2-7, the V gene TRBV4-1; D tentatively reads TRBD1 or TRBD2 (5 bases each). CDR3 length equals 12 residues. The V end lost 0 bases, the J end lost 10 bases, and 10 bases lay between the germline ends. Germline V gene sequence: CDR1 MGHRA, CDR2 YSYEKL. The CDR3 coding sequence is TGCGCCAGCAGCCAAGATGGGGGACCTCAGTACTTC. Translation: CASSQDGGPQYF.

This clonotype was seen ten or more times. The V and J genes are TRBV5-6 and TRBJ2-7; 10 nucleotides align to TRBD2. Trimming removed 5 bases from V and 2 bases from J; junction bases left unmatched: 7. Germline V lookup: CDR1 SGHDT, CDR2 YYEEEE. This CDR3 is built from 15 residues. The CDR3 region is CASSPRLAGTYEQYF. The CDR3 DNA is TGTGCCAGCAGTCCTAGACTAGCGGGTACCTACGAGCAGTACTTC. The variable domain in full, completed from reference TRBV5-6 and TRBJ2-7, reads DAGVTQSPTHLIKTRGQQVTLRCSPKSGHDTVSWYQQALGQGPQFIFQYYEEEERQRGNFPDRFSGHQFPNYSSELNVNALLLGDSALYLCASSPRLAGTYEQYFGPGTRLTVT.